These T cell receptor beta chains were read from a single sample in a study of T cell changes during pregnancy in multiple sclerosis. Some clones are missing from TCRdb's copy, which holds only in-frame ones; the method was immunoSEQ multiplex PCR. This table has around 54,000 clones, about 90% appearing once. The sample here was CD4+ T cells from peripheral blood mononuclear cells, taken after pregnancy. The receptors originated from a female donor in good health, enrolled as a control in a pregnancy study. Both conserved end residues are part of each CDR3. A D gene is named only where the DNA matches it firmly. Only part of the rows carry a size: once, few, many, or a class if the clone is expanded.

v_call,d_call,clone_size,j_call,cdr3_aa,cdr3_nt
TRBV11-2,.,.,TRBJ1-4,CASSPQQGFREKLFF,TGTGCCAGCAGCCCCCAACAGGGTTTTCGAGAAAAACTGTTTTTT
TRBV6-1,TRBD1,.,TRBJ1-2,CASTRDRDYGYTF,TGTGCCAGCACTAGGGACAGGGACTATGGCTACACCTTC
TRBV7-2,.,.,TRBJ2-4,CASSSTGAKNIQYF,TGTGCCAGCAGCTCGACAGGAGCCAAAAACATTCAGTACTTC
TRBV27,.,.,TRBJ2-5,CASRHGGQETQYF,TGTGCCAGCAGACACGGCGGCCAAGAGACCCAGTACTTC
TRBV9,.,.,TRBJ1-4,CASSGTEDEKLFF,TGTGCCAGCAGCGGGACGGAGGATGAAAAACTGTTTTTT
TRBV5-1,TRBD2,.,TRBJ2-2,CASSPGGGRANTGELFF,TGCGCCAGCAGCCCCGGCGGCGGGAGGGCGAACACCGGGGAGCTGTTTTTT
TRBV19,.,.,TRBJ2-7,CASSPDRNSYEQYF,TGTGCCAGTAGTCCTGACAGAAATTCCTACGAGCAGTACTTC
TRBV10-2,.,.,TRBJ1-1,CASSDPMNTEAFF,TGCGCCAGCAGTGACCCCATGAACACTGAAGCTTTCTTT
TRBV6-1,TRBD1,.,TRBJ1-5,CASNQGEVTQHF,TGTGCCAGCAACCAGGGGGAGGTTACCCAGCATTTT
TRBV9,.,few,TRBJ2-2,CASSVGWGATGELFF,TGTGCCAGCAGCGTAGGCTGGGGAGCCACCGGGGAGCTGTTTTTT
TRBV19,TRBD2,.,TRBJ2-5,CASSISAGGNQETQYF,TGTGCCAGTAGTATATCGGCGGGAGGGAACCAAGAGACCCAGTACTTC
TRBV28,TRBD2,.,TRBJ2-7,CASANEVWGTSGLEGYEQYF,TGTGCCAGCGCAAACGAAGTGTGGGGGACTAGCGGGTTGGAGGGTTACGAGCAGTACTTC
TRBV20-1,.,.,TRBJ2-7,CSAINYEQYF,TGCAGTGCCATCAACTACGAGCAGTACTTC
TRBV9,.,.,TRBJ1-2,CASSVAGPTYTF,TGTGCCAGCAGCGTAGCAGGGCCTACCTACACCTTC
TRBV5-1,TRBD1,.,TRBJ1-3,CASSLGDSGNTIYF,TGCGCCAGCAGCTTGGGGGACAGTGGAAACACCATATATTTT